The rows below give T cell receptor beta chains drawn from one sample of a study of T cell repertoires in cytomegalovirus infection. Their antigen targets remain unknown. TCRdb reanalysed the reads using MiXCR and keeps one entry per CDR3 protein. Counted here are roughly 45,000 distinct CDR3 sequences, about a fifth occurring once; the ten biggest clones make up roughly 89%. Specimen: CD8+ T cells from cultured PBMCs, collected from culture after CMV antigen stimulation. The receptors were gathered from a human donor in good health (CMV status not recorded). Some clones in this sample may be carry-over from other donors' samples. Both conserved end residues are part of each CDR3.

TRBJ1-2 | TRBV10-3 | CAISESGGPNYGYTF
TRBJ2-2 | TRBV6-1 | CASSEGGATGELFF
TRBJ2-3 | TRBV6-4 | CASSAEDQANTDTQYF
TRBJ2-3 | TRBV7-8 | CASSSISAGWLADTQYF
TRBJ1-5 | TRBV7-3 | CASSACGTDLPNQPQHF
TRBJ1-4 | TRBV5-6 | CASSFGRAELFF
TRBJ2-1 | TRBV7-8 | CASSSIHTRAYNEQFF
TRBJ2-7 | TRBV7-2 | CASALPSGGALYEQYF
TRBJ2-1 | TRBV6-1 | CASSLSNEQFF
TRBJ2-5 | TRBV7-6 | CASSPTVNQETQYF
TRBJ1-1 | TRBV28 | CASSPFGQHEAFF
TRBJ2-1 | TRBV6-2/TRBV6-3 | CASSYTDNEQFF
TRBJ2-5 | TRBV4-2 | CASSQDRSGGGETQYF